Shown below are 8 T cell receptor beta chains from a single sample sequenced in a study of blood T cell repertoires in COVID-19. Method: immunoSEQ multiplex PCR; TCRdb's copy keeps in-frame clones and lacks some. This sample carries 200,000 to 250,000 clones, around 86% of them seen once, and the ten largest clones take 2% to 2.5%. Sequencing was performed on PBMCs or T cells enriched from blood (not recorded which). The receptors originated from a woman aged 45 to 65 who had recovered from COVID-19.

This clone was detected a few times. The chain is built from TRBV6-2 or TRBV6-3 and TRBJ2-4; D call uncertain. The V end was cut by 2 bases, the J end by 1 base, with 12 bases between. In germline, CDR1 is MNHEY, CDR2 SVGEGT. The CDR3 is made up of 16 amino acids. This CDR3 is CASSYETASAKNIQYF. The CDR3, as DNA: TGTGCCAGCAGTTACGAGACTGCCTCGGCCAAAAACATTCAGTACTTC.

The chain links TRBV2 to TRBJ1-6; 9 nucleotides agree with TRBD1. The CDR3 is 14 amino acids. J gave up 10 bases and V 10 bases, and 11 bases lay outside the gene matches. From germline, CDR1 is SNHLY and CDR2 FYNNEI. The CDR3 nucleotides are TGTGCCACCTCCGGGACAGGGTTGGGATCACCCCTCCACTTT. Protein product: CATSGTGLGSPLHF.

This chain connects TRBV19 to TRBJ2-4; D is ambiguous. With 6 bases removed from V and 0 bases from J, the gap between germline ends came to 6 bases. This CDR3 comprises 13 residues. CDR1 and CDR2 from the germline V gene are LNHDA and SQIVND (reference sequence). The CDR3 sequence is CASSSLAKNIQYF. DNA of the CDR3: TGTGCCAGTAGCAGTCTAGCCAAAAACATTCAGTACTTC.

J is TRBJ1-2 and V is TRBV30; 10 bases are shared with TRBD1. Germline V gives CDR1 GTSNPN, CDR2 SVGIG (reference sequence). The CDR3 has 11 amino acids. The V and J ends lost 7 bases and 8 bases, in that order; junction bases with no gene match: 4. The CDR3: CAFRDRGGYTF. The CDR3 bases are TGTGCCTTCCGGGACAGGGGAGGCTACACCTTC. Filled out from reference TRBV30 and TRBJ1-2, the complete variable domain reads SQTIHQWPATLVQPVGSPLSLECTVEGTSNPNLYWYRQAAGRGLQLLFYSVGIGQISSEVPQNLSASRPQDRQFILSSKKLLLSDSGFYLCAFRDRGGYTFGSGTRLTVV.

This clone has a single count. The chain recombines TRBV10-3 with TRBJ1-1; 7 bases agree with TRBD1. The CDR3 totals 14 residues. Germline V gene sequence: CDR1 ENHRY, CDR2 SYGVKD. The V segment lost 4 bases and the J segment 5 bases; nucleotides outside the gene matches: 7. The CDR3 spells CAISAMTGRTEAFF. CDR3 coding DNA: TGTGCCATCAGTGCGATGACAGGGCGGACTGAAGCTTTCTTT.

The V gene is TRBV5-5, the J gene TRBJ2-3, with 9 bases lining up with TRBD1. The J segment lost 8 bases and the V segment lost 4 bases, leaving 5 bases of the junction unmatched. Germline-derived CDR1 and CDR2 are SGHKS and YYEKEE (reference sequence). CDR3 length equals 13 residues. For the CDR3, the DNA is TGTGCCAGCAGCAGGACAGGGGAAGCTACGCAGTATTTT. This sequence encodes CASSRTGEATQYF.

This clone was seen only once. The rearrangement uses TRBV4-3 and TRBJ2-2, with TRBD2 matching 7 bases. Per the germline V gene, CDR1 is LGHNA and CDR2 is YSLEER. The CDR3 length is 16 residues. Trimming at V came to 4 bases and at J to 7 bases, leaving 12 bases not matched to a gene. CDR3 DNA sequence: TGCGCCAGCAGCCGCATACACCGGGGAGGGCTCGGGGAGCTGTTTTTT. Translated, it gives CASSRIHRGGLGELFF.

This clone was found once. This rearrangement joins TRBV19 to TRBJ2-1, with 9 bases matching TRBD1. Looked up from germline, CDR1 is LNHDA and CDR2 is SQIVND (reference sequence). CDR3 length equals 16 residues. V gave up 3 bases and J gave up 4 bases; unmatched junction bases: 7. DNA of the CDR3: TGTGCCAGTAGTATCGCCCCGGGACAGGGATACAATGAGCAGTTCTTC. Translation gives CASSIAPGQGYNEQFF.